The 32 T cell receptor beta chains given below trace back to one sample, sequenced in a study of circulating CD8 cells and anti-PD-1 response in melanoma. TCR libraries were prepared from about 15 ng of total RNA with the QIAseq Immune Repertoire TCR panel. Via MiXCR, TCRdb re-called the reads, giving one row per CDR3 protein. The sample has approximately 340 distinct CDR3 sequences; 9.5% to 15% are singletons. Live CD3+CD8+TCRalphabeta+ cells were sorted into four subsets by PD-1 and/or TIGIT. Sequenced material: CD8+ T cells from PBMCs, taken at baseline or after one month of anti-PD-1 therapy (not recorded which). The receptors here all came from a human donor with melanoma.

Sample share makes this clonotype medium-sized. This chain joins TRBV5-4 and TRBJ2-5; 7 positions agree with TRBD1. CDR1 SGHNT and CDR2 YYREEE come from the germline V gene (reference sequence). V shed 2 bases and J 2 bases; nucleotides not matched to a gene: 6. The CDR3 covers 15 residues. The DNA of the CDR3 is TGTGCCAGCAGCTTATGGGGACAGACGCAAGAGACCCAGTACTTC. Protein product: CASSLWGQTQETQYF.

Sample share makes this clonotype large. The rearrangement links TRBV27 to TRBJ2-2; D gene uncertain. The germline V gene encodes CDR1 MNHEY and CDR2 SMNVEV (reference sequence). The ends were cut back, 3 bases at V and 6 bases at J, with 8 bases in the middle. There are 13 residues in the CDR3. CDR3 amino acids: CASSFTSAGELFF. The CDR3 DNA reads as TGTGCCAGCAGTTTCACATCGGCCGGGGAGCTGTTTTTT.

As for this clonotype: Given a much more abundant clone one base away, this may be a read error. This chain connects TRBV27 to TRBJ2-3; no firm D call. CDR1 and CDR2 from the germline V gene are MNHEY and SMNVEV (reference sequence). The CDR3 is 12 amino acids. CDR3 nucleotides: TGTGCCGGCAGTCCCCTCACAGATACGCAGTATTTT. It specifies CAGSPLTDTQYF.

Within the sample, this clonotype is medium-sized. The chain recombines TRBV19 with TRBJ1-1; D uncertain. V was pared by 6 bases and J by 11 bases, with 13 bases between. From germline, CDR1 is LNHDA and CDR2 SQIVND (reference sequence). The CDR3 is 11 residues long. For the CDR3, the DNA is TGTGCCAGTAGGCAACTCGGCGAGGCTTTCTTT. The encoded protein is CASRQLGEAFF.

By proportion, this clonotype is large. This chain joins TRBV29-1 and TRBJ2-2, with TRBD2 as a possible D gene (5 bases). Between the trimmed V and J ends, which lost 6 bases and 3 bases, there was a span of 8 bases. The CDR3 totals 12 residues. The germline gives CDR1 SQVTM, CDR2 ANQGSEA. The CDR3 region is CSVRRYTGELFF. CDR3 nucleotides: TGCAGCGTCAGGAGGTACACCGGGGAGCTGTTTTTT.

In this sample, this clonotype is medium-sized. CDR3 DNA: TGTGCCAGCAGTACCCCACTAGCGGGAGTACCCTACGAGCAGTACTTC. Encoded protein: CASSTPLAGVPYEQYF. This sequence joins TRBV27 and TRBJ2-7, with 11 bases lining up with TRBD2. With 5 bases clipped from V and 2 bases from J, the junction kept 8 bases outside the gene matches. The CDR3 covers 16 residues. Looked up from germline, CDR1 is MNHEY and CDR2 is SMNVEV (reference sequence).

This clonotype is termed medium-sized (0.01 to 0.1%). The CDR3 DNA reads as TGTGCCAGCAGCCAGACGGGATCAGGCCCCCAGCATTTT. This translates into CASSQTGSGPQHF. J is TRBJ1-5 and V is TRBV7-9; D is uncertain. Germline CDR1 SEHNR, CDR2 FQNEAQ (reference sequence). V was trimmed by 5 bases and J by 10 bases, leaving 15 bases between them. The CDR3 runs 13 residues.

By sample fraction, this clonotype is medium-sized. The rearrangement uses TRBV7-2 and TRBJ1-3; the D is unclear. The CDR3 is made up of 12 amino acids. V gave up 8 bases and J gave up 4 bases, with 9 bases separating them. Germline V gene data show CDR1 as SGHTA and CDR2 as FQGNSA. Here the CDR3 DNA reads TGTGCCAGCGGGCTCCGAGGAAACACCATATATTTT. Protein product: CASGLRGNTIYF.

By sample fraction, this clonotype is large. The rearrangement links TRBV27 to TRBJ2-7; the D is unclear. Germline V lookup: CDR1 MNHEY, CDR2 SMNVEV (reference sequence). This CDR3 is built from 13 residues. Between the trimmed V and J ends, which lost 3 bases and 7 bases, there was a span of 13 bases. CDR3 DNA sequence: TGTGCCAGCAGTTTCACTTCTGTAGGGGAGCAGTACTTC. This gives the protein CASSFTSVGEQYF.

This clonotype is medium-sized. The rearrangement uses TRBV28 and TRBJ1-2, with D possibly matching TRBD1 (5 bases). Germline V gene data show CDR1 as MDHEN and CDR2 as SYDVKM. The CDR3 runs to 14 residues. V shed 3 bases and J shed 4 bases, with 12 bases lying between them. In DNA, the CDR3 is TGTGCCAGCAGTTTCCCCGACAGCTTCTATGGCTACACCTTC. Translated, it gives CASSFPDSFYGYTF.

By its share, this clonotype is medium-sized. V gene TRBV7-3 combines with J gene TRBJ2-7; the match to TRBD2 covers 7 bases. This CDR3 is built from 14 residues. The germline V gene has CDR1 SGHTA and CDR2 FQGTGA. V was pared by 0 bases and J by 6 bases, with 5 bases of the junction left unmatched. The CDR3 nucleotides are TGTGCCAGCAGCTTAACGGGAGGGCCGACCGAGCAGTACTTC. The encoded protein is CASSLTGGPTEQYF.

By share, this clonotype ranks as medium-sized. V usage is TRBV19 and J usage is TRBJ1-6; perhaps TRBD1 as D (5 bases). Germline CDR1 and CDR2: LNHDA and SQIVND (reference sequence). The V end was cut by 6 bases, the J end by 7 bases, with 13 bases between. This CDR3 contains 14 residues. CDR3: CASSGRDANSPLHF. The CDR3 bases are TGTGCCAGTAGCGGCCGGGACGCCAATTCACCCCTCCACTTT.

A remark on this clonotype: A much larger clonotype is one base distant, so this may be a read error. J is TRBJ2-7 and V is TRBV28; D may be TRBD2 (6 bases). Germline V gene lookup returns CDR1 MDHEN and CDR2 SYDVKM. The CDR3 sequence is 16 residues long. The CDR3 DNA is TGTGCCAGCAGACCAATCGAAGCGGGCCTCCTCGACGAGCAGCACTTC. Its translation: CASRPIEAGLLDEQHF.

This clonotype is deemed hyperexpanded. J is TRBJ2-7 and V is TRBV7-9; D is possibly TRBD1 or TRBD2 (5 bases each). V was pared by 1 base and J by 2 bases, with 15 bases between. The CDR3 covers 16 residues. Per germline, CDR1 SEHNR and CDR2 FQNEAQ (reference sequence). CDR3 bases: TGTGCCAGCAGCTTAGAAGGGGCTAGCAGACCCTACGAGCAGTACTTC. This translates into CASSLEGASRPYEQYF.

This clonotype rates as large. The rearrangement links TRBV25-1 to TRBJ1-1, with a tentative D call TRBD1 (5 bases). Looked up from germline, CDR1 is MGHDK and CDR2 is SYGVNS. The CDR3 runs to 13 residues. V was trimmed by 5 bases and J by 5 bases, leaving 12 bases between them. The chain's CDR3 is CASSMGRGTEAFF. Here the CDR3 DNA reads TGTGCCAGCAGTATGGGACGTGGAACTGAAGCTTTCTTT.

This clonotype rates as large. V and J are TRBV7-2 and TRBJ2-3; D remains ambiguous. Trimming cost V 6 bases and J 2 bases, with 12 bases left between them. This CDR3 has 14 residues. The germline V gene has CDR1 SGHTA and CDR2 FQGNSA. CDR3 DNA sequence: TGTGCCAGCAGTCACTCCCGGACCACAGATACGCAGTATTTT. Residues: CASSHSRTTDTQYF.

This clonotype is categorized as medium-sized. In DNA form, the CDR3 reads TGTGCCAGCAGTTCAAGAGGGACTAGCGGGAGTCCTAATGAGCAGTTCTTC. Its translation is CASSSRGTSGSPNEQFF. The chain joins TRBV27 to TRBJ2-1; 14 nucleotides align to TRBD2. Looked up from germline, CDR1 is MNHEY and CDR2 is SMNVEV (reference sequence). CDR3 length equals 17 residues. The J segment lost 7 bases and the V segment lost 4 bases, leaving 9 bases of the junction unmatched.

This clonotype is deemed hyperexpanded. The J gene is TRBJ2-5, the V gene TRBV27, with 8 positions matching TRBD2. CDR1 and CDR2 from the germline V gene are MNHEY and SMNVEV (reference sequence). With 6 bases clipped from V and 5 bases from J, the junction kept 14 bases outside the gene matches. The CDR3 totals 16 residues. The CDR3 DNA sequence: TGTGCCAGCAGCCAAGGACTAGCCGGATTGGAGGAGACCCAGTACTTC. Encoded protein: CASSQGLAGLEETQYF.

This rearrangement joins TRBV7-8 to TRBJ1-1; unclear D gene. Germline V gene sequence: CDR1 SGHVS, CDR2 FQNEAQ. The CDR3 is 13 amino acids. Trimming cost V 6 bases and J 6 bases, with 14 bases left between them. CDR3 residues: CASRNLLGAEAFF. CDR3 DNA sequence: TGTGCCAGCAGAAATCTCCTTGGGGCTGAAGCTTTCTTT.

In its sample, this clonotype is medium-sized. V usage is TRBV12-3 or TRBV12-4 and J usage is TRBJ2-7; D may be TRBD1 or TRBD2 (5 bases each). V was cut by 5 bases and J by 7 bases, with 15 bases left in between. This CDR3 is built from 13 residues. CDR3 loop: CASSPEGRQEQYF. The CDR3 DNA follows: TGTGCCAGCAGTCCCGAGGGGAGACAGGAGCAGTACTTC.

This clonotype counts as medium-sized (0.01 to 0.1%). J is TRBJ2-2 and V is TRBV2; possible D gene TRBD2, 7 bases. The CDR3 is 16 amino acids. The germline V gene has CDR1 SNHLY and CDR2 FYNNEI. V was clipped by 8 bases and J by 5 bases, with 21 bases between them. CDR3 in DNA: TGTGCCAGCTTTCGCCCGGGGGGCGGGCGGACCGGGGAGCTGTTTTTT. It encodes CASFRPGGGRTGELFF.

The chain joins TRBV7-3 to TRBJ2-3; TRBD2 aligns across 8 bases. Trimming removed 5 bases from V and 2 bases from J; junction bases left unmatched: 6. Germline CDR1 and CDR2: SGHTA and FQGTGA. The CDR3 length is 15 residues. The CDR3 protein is CASSRLASNTDTQYF. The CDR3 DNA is TGTGCCAGCAGCCGACTAGCGTCTAACACAGATACGCAGTATTTT.

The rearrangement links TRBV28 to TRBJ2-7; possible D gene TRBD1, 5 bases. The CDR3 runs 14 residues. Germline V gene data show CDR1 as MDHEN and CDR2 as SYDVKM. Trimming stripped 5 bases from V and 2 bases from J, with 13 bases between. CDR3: CASSKQVWAYEQYF. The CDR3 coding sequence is TGTGCCAGCAGTAAACAGGTGTGGGCCTACGAGCAGTACTTC.

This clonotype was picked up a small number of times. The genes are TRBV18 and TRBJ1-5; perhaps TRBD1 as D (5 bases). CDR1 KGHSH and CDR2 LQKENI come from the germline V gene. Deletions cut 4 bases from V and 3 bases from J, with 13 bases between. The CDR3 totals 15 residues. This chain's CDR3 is CASSLRGGNNQPQHF. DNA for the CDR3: TGTGCCAGCTCACTTAGGGGTGGTAACAATCAGCCCCAGCATTTT.

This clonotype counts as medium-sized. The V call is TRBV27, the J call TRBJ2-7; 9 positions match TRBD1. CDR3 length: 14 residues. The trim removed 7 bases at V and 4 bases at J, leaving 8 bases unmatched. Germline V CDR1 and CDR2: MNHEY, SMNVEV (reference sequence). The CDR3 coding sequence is TGTGCCAGCACCAGTACAGGGGGCCATTACGAGCAGTACTTC. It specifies CASTSTGGHYEQYF.

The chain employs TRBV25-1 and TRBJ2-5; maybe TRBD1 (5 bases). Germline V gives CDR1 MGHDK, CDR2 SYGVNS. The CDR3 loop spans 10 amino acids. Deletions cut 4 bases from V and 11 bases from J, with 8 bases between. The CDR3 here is CASSGAGQYF. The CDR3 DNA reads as TGTGCCAGCAGTGGGGCAGGGCAGTACTTC.

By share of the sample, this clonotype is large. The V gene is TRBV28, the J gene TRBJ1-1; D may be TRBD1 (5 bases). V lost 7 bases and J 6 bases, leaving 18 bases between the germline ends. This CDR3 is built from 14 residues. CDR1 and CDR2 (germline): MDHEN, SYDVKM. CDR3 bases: TGTGCCAGCACGCTTCGGGGGTACTACCCTGAAGCTTTCTTT. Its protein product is CASTLRGYYPEAFF. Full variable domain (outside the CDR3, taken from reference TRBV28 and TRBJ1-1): DVKVTQSSRYLVKRTGEKVFLECVQDMDHENMFWYRQDPGLGLRLIYFSYDVKMKEKGDIPEGYSVSREKKERFSLILESASTNQTSMYLCASTLRGYYPEAFFGQGTRLTVV.

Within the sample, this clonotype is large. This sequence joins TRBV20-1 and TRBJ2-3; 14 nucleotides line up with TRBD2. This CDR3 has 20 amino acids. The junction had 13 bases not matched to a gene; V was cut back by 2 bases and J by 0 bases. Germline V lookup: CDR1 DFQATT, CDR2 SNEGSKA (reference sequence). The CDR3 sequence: CSARPPGLAGGTTSTDTQYF. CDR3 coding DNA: TGCAGTGCTAGACCCCCTGGACTAGCGGGAGGTACCACTAGCACAGATACGCAGTATTTT.

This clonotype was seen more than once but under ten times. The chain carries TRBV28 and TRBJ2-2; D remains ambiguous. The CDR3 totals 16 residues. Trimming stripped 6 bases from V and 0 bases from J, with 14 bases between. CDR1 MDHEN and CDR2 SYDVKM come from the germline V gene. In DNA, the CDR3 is TGTGCCAGCAGCGCTTGGGCGGCCCCGAACACCGGGGAGCTGTTTTTT. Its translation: CASSAWAAPNTGELFF.

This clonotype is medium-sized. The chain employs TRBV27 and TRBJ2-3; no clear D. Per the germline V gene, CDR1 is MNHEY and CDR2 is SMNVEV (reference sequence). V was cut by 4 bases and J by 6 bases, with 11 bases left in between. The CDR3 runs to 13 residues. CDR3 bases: TGTGCCAGCAGTTCGACCCATTGGGATACGCAGTATTTT. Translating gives CASSSTHWDTQYF.

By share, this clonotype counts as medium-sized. CDR3 DNA sequence: TGTGCTAGTGGGCTCTGGGGGGTAACAGATACGCAGTATTTT. Translated: CASGLWGVTDTQYF. The chain has TRBV12-5 and TRBJ2-3; the D gene is possibly TRBD2 (6 bases). Germline V gene lookup returns CDR1 LGHNT and CDR2 FRNRAP. Deletions cut 6 bases from V and 3 bases from J, with 13 bases between. The CDR3 sequence is 14 residues long.

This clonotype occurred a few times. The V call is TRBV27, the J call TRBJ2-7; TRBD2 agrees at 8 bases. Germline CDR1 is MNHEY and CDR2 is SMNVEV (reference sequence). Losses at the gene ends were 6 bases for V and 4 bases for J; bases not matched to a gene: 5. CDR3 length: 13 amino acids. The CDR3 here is CASSPTSEYEQYF. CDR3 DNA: TGTGCCAGCAGCCCGACTAGCGAGTACGAGCAGTACTTC.